This is a list of T cell receptor beta chains from one sample in a study of ipilimumab plus nivolumab after autologous stem cell transplantation. Assay used: immunoSEQ multiplex PCR; TCRdb lists only in-frame clones, some missing. In the table there are around 15,000 clones, about 81% of which are singletons. The sample in question was PBMCs, obtained in a trial of ipilimumab plus nivolumab as post-transplant consolidation. The receptors were gathered from a male donor with diffuse large B-cell lymphoma. The CDR3 runs from the conserved cysteine through the conserved F or W. A D gene is named only where the DNA matches it firmly. Size tells how often a clone was seen (once, few, many) or the class of an expanded clone, and some rows leave it out.

v_call	j_call	d_call	clone_size	cdr3_nt	cdr3_aa
TRBV9	TRBJ2-2	TRBD2	.	TGTGCCAGCAGCGTGGGACTAGCGGGAAACACCGGGGAGCTGTTTTTT	CASSVGLAGNTGELFF
TRBV12-5	TRBJ2-5	.	.	TGTGCTAGTGGTTTGGAACAGCAAGAGACCCAGTACTTC	CASGLEQQETQYF
TRBV5-1	TRBJ1-6	.	once	TGCGCCAGCAGCCCGGGCAAAGGGAATTCACCCCTCCACTTT	CASSPGKGNSPLHF
TRBV27	TRBJ1-2	TRBD1	.	TGTGCCAGCAGTTTTGTAGCAGGGGGAATTGGTGGCTACACCTTC	CASSFVAGGIGGYTF
TRBV18	TRBJ2-4	.	.	TGTGCCAGCTCACCAATCCCAGAACTAGCCAAAAACATTCAGTACTTC	CASSPIPELAKNIQYF
TRBV19	TRBJ1-2	.	.	TGTGCCAGTACCCGGGGGGGATCTAACTATGGCTACACCTTC	CASTRGGSNYGYTF
TRBV2	TRBJ1-2	.	.	TGTGCCAGCAGTACGCCGGAGGGGCAGCGAGGCTACACCTTC	CASSTPEGQRGYTF
TRBV30	TRBJ1-6	.	.	TGTGCCTGGAGTGTATCCGGGGCTAACTATAATTCACCCCTCCACTTT	CAWSVSGANYNSPLHF
TRBV14	TRBJ2-1	TRBD2	.	TGTGCCAGCAGCCAGGGTCTACAGCGGGGGAGCTCCTACAATGAGCAGTTCTTC	CASSQGLQRGSSYNEQFF
TRBV27	TRBJ1-3	.	.	TGTGCCAGCAGCCGTCGACCTGGAAACACCATATATTTT	CASSRRPGNTIYF
TRBV4-1	TRBJ1-1	.	once	TGCGCCAGCAGCCAACCGGGACGGGCGAACACTGAAGCTTTCTTT	CASSQPGRANTEAFF
TRBV30	TRBJ1-5	TRBD1	.	TGTGCCTGGGCGACACAGGGGGATCAGCCCCAGCATTTT	CAWATQGDQPQHF
TRBV7-2	TRBJ2-1	.	.	TGTGCCAGCAGCTTAGAGGCGGACTACAATGAGCAGTTCTTC	CASSLEADYNEQFF
TRBV21-1	TRBJ1-3	.	.	TGTGCCAGCAGGGGACGGCACTCTGGAAACACCATATATTTT	CASRGRHSGNTIYF
TRBV30	TRBJ1-5	.	.	TGTGCCTGGAGTGTAGGCTCGGAGTATCAGCCCCAGCATTTT	CAWSVGSEYQPQHF
TRBV2	TRBJ1-2	.	once	TGTGCCAGCAGTGACAGGGCTAACGACTATGGCTACACCTTC	CASSDRANDYGYTF
TRBV4-2	TRBJ2-7	.	.	TGTGCCAGCAGCCAAGTCGCCGGGACGAAAAAGGGCGAGCAGTACTTC	CASSQVAGTKKGEQYF
TRBV11-2	TRBJ1-6	.	few	TGTGCCAGCAGCCCTGACAGCAATTCACCCCTCCACTTT	CASSPDSNSPLHF
TRBV15	TRBJ2-5	TRBD2	few	TGTGCCACCAGCAGAGATCGGGGGGGCGCTGGGACCCAGTACTTC	CATSRDRGGAGTQYF
TRBV7-9	TRBJ2-1	TRBD1	.	TGTGCCAGCAGCTTAGATCAGGGGGTGTACAATGAGCAGTTCTTC	CASSLDQGVYNEQFF
TRBV28	TRBJ2-5	.	.	TGTGCCAGCAGTAGCATTTATAGGGCTCAAGAGACCCAGTACTTC	CASSSIYRAQETQYF
TRBV11-3	TRBJ2-1	.	.	TGTGCCAGCAGCTCCCTACCCGGACAGGGAGGGTTCAATGAGCAGTTCTTC	CASSSLPGQGGFNEQFF
TRBV2	TRBJ2-7	TRBD1	.	TGTGCCAGCGGAGACCCGGGACAGGGGACCGAGCAGTACTTC	CASGDPGQGTEQYF
TRBV30	TRBJ2-2	.	.	TGTGCCTGGACTAAGGGGGAATTGACCGGGGAGCTGTTTTTT	CAWTKGELTGELFF